This TCR beta chain was identified in a study of response to subunit inactivated influenza vaccine. In this sample, this clonotype turned up many times. Its specificity is unknown. Broader study findings: The authors suggested that every seasonal influenza vaccination recruits few new T cells.

V dropped 7 bases and J dropped 5 bases, with 20 bases sitting between them. The CDR3 extends over 15 amino acids. Germline V CDR1 and CDR2: MNHEY, SVGEGT. TCRdb fed the RT-PCR reads into MiXCR, producing one record per CDR3 protein. The sample has approximately 520,000 distinct CDR3 sequences, less than 30% seen once. The rearrangement links TRBV6-2 or TRBV6-3 to TRBJ1-2, with D possibly TRBD1 on 5 matching bases. The sequence was collected from a man in his forties or fifties who received an inactivated influenza vaccine. Material: CD4+ T cells sorted from PBMCs, obtained roughly 5 days after vaccination. Here the CDR3 reads CASTNSGGGYYGYTF. The CDR3 DNA sequence: TGTGCCAGCACCAACTCCGGCGGGGGGTATTATGGCTACACCTTC.